The 20 T cell receptor beta chains listed next were all sequenced from one sample in a study of Graves' ophthalmopathy and Graves' hyperthyroidism. The study amplified TCR beta CDR3 regions using RNA transcripts. Amplification began with first-round RT-PCR using HTBI primers, then second-round multiplex PCR was performed. A single record per CDR3 protein comes from TCRdb applying MiXCR to the multiplex PCR reads. The repertoire holds hundreds of thousands of distinct CDR3 sequences, about 41% seen once, with 2.5% to 3.5% in the top ten. The source material was peripheral blood. These receptors were obtained from an adult man with Graves' ophthalmopathy.

This rearrangement joins TRBV25-1 to TRBJ1-1; 8 bases line up with TRBD1. Germline assignment: CDR1 MGHDK and CDR2 SYGVNS. The ends lost 8 bases at V and 7 bases at J; junction bases unmatched: 12. The CDR3 is made up of 14 amino acids. CDR3 sequence reads: CASFGQGAGDEAFF. CDR3 DNA: TGTGCCAGCTTTGGGCAGGGGGCAGGGGATGAAGCTTTCTTT.

Of note for this clonotype: A much bigger clone sits one base away, suggesting this may be a read error. The chain is built from TRBV20-1 and TRBJ1-2; a possible D gene is TRBD1 (5 bases). Trimming took 6 bases from V and 5 from J, leaving 16 bases between them. CDR3 length: 13 amino acids. Germline V CDR1 and CDR2: DFQATT, SNEGSKA (reference sequence). CDR3 bases: TGCAGTGCCAGAAAGGGGACGCATTATGGCTACACCTTC. It yields the protein CSARKGTHYGYTF.

In its sample, this clonotype was seen many times. The chain employs TRBV20-1 and TRBJ2-5; maybe TRBD1 (6 bases). This CDR3 has 15 residues. V was pared by 2 bases and J by 2 bases, with 15 bases between. Germline CDR1 reads DFQATT; CDR2 reads SNEGSKA (reference sequence). This chain's CDR3 is CSARQSTGIQETQYF. CDR3 DNA: TGCAGTGCTAGACAATCCACAGGGATTCAAGAGACCCAGTACTTC.

On this clonotype: The missing conserved phenylalanine or tryptophan at the end of this CDR3 makes a read error likely. The gene calls are TRBV7-9 and TRBJ1-1; D is unresolved. Germline assignment: CDR1 SEHNR and CDR2 FQNEAQ (reference sequence). V gave up 4 bases and J gave up 11 bases, with 11 bases separating them. The CDR3 covers 11 residues. In DNA, the CDR3 is TGTGCCAGCAGCTCCGGGTACGGGGCTTTCCTT. Encoded protein: CASSSGYGAFL.

About this clonotype itself: At one end the junction does not follow the germline gene, possibly because of a read error. This chain joins TRBV10-2 and TRBJ2-7, with 10 bases that match TRBD1. The CDR3 is 15 residues long. Germline CDR1 reads WSHSY; CDR2 reads SAAADI. This CDR3 reads CASGLGGTGAYEQYF. CDR3 in DNA: TGTGCCAGCGGCTTAGGTGGGACAGGGGCCTACGAGCAGTACTTC.

V and J are TRBV20-1 and TRBJ2-1, with D perhaps matching TRBD2 (5 bases). The germline V gene has CDR1 DFQATT and CDR2 SNEGSKA (reference sequence). CDR3 length equals 15 residues. Deletions cut 6 bases from V and 1 base from J, with 16 bases between. CDR3 coding DNA: TGCAGTGCCTCCGGACTGCCCACATCCTACAATGAGCAGTTCTTC. Translated: CSASGLPTSYNEQFF.

As concerns this clonotype: The junction departs from the called germline gene at one end, perhaps through a read error. The genes are TRBV12-3 or TRBV12-4 and TRBJ2-2; 7 bases are shared with TRBD2. The CDR3 has 14 residues. CDR3 sequence: CVSSSGQNTGELFF. DNA of the CDR3: TGTGTCAGCAGTAGCGGGCAGAACACCGGGGAGCTGTTTTTT.

Ten or more counts support this clonotype. V gene TRBV7-9 combines with J gene TRBJ2-7; TRBD1 agrees at 7 bases. Looked up from germline, CDR1 is SEHNR and CDR2 is FQNEAQ (reference sequence). The CDR3 totals 16 residues. Trimming removed 1 base from V and 3 bases from J; junction bases left unmatched: 9. CDR3 sequence: CASSLVGETGLYEQYF. CDR3 DNA sequence: TGTGCCAGCAGCTTAGTGGGGGAGACAGGGCTCTACGAGCAGTACTTC.

The rearrangement links TRBV10-3 to TRBJ1-2, with unresolved D. V lost 0 bases, J lost 12 bases, and 14 bases lay in between. The V gene's germline CDR1 is ENHRY and CDR2 SYGVKD. This CDR3 is 13 amino acids long. CDR3 region: CAISESEDGGNTF. The CDR3 bases are TGTGCCATCAGTGAGTCTGAGGACGGAGGAAACACCTTC.

This sequence joins TRBV19 and TRBJ1-1; D call uncertain. Trimming cost V 11 bases and J 1 base, with 20 bases left between them. Germline CDR1 and CDR2: LNHDA and SQIVND (reference sequence). The CDR3 covers 15 residues. The CDR3 nucleotides read TGTGCCTGCATCCGCCCAAAAGGGAAGAACACTGAAGCTTTCTTT. This translates into CACIRPKGKNTEAFF.

The rearrangement uses TRBV5-1 and TRBJ1-5, with D perhaps matching TRBD1 (5 bases). The CDR3 runs 16 residues. Germline loops: CDR1 SGHRS, CDR2 YFSETQ. V gave up 5 bases and J gave up 1 base, with 16 bases separating them. CDR3 in amino acids: CASSPGTSLSNQPQHF. For the CDR3, the DNA is TGCGCCAGCAGTCCCGGGACCTCCCTGAGCAATCAGCCCCAGCATTTT. The full variable domain, its missing parts supplied by reference TRBV5-1 and TRBJ1-5, is KAGVTQTPRYLIKTRGQQVTLSCSPISGHRSVSWYQQTPGQGLQFLFEYFSETQRNKGNFPGRFSGRQFSNSRSEMNVSTLELGDSALYLCASSPGTSLSNQPQHFGDGTRLSIL.

The V call is TRBV7-8, the J call TRBJ1-2, with 7 bases lining up with TRBD1. Per germline, CDR1 SGHVS and CDR2 FQNEAQ. This CDR3 has 14 residues. Germline trimming cut 2 bases from V and 4 bases from J; bases unmatched to any gene: 4. CDR3 nucleotides: TGTGCCAGCAGCTTACGACAGGGCCTCTATGGCTACACCTTC. This encodes CASSLRQGLYGYTF.

The sample holds many counts of this clonotype. The chain links TRBV11-2 to TRBJ2-7; the D call may be TRBD1 or TRBD2 (6 bases each). CDR1 and CDR2 from the germline V gene are SGHAT and FQNNGV. The CDR3 runs to 17 residues. V lost 1 base to trimming and J lost 5 bases, with 21 bases between them. CDR3 nucleotides: TGTGCCAGCAGCTTAGCGGGTCGGGGGCCTCCTCTCAACGAGCAGTACTTC. Residues: CASSLAGRGPPLNEQYF.

The table lists this clonotype with a count of one. The chain employs TRBV7-9 and TRBJ2-7; 8 bases map to TRBD2. With V trimmed by 4 bases and J by 5 bases, 16 bases remained unmatched. This CDR3 comprises 17 residues. Germline CDR1 and CDR2: SEHNR and FQNEAQ (reference sequence). The CDR3 DNA is TGTGCCAGCAGCTCTTCGGGTAGCGGGGTTGTATGGGACGAGCAGTACTTC. Its translation: CASSSSGSGVVWDEQYF.

This clonotype has at least ten counts. The chain is built from TRBV7-6 and TRBJ2-7; 8 bases align to TRBD1. This CDR3 comprises 15 residues. Germline-derived CDR1 and CDR2 are SGHVS and FNYEAQ. The ends lost 4 bases at V and 2 bases at J; junction bases unmatched: 7. The chain's CDR3 is CASSSRQGMTYEQYF. Here the CDR3 DNA reads TGTGCCAGCAGCTCCAGACAGGGGATGACCTACGAGCAGTACTTC.

The table lists this clonotype with many counts. The chain employs TRBV10-3 and TRBJ1-2, with a tentative D call TRBD1 (5 bases). CDR1 and CDR2 from the germline V gene are ENHRY and SYGVKD. This CDR3 contains 12 residues. Trimming removed 10 bases at V and 4 bases at J, with 13 bases between. Here the CDR3 reads CATHRSAYGYTF. The CDR3 DNA reads TGTGCCACCCACAGGAGCGCCTATGGCTACACCTTC.

This clonotype was recorded many times. V usage is TRBV19 and J usage is TRBJ1-1; D may be TRBD1 (6 bases). CDR3 length: 15 residues. Trimming removed 4 bases from V and 5 bases from J, with 17 bases in between. Germline assignment: CDR1 LNHDA and CDR2 SQIVND (reference sequence). The CDR3 sequence is CASSTRDIWETEAFF. CDR3 nucleotides: TGTGCCAGTAGTACCCGGGACATCTGGGAGACTGAAGCTTTCTTT.

This clonotype was seen at least ten times. The chain combines TRBV7-9 with TRBJ1-3, with a weak D call TRBD1 (6 bases). The V end was cut by 5 bases, the J end by 3 bases, with 17 bases between. The germline V gene has CDR1 SEHNR and CDR2 FQNEAQ (reference sequence). The CDR3 covers 16 residues. In nucleotides, the CDR3 is TGTGCCAGCAGCCCCCCCCCCACAGGGCTTGGAAACACCATATATTTT. This encodes CASSPPPTGLGNTIYF. The whole variable domain, filled in from reference TRBV7-9 and TRBJ1-3, reads DTGVSQNPRHKITKRGQNVTFRCDPISEHNRLYWYRQTLGQGPEFLTYFQNEAQLEKSRLLSDRFSAERPKGSFSTLEIQRTEQGDSAMYLCASSPPPTGLGNTIYFGEGSWLTVV.

This clonotype was recorded at least ten times. The chain recombines TRBV5-1 with TRBJ2-5, with D tentatively TRBD2 (5 bases). The CDR3 is 15 amino acids. The germline V and J ends were trimmed by 4 bases and 2 bases, with 15 bases remaining between them. Germline-derived CDR1 and CDR2 are SGHRS and YFSETQ. CDR3 in DNA: TGCGCCAGCAGCCCCGCGGACCAGCGGCAAGAGACCCAGTACTTC. It codes for CASSPADQRQETQYF.

This clonotype has only a few counts. V usage is TRBV5-1 and J usage is TRBJ2-3; 9 nucleotides agree with TRBD2. The CDR3 runs 15 residues. Germline CDR1 SGHRS, CDR2 YFSETQ. V shed 0 bases and J 6 bases; nucleotides not matched to a gene: 5. The CDR3 DNA sequence: TGCGCCAGCAGCTTGGCTAGCGGGGATGGCGATACGCAGTATTTT. Translation: CASSLASGDGDTQYF.